Following are 10 T cell receptor beta chains from one sample sequenced in a study of multiple sclerosis patients with progressive multifocal leukoencephalopathy. The time point: around six months of natalizumab therapy. Assay: immunoSEQ multiplex PCR; the TCRdb copy retains only in-frame clones and omits some. This table has some 31,000 clones, roughly nine tenths appearing once. The sample in question was PBMCs, obtained from a patient treated with natalizumab. The receptors originated from a human donor with multiple sclerosis.

The V gene is TRBV9, the J gene TRBJ1-1; D uncertain. The CDR3 sequence is 14 residues long. Trimming stripped 0 bases from V and 1 base from J, with 7 bases between. The germline CDR1 and CDR2 sequences are SGDLS and YYNGEE. CDR3 sequence reads: CASSVVNRNTEAFF. The CDR3 bases are TGTGCCAGCAGCGTAGTTAATCGGAACACTGAAGCTTTCTTT.

This clone was seen just once. This rearrangement joins TRBV28 to TRBJ1-2; TRBD1 agrees at 7 bases. With 7 bases clipped from V and 0 bases from J, the junction kept 11 bases outside the gene matches. The CDR3 contains 16 residues. Germline V lookup: CDR1 MDHEN, CDR2 SYDVKM. The CDR3 reads CASTRRDRNANYGYTF. Here the CDR3 DNA reads TGTGCCAGCACAAGAAGGGACAGAAACGCTAACTATGGCTACACCTTC.

The chain carries TRBV7-8 and TRBJ2-1; D is unresolved. The V and J ends lost 5 bases and 8 bases respectively, with 22 bases between them. The CDR3 sequence is 16 residues long. Germline V gene sequence: CDR1 SGHVS, CDR2 FQNEAQ. As DNA, the CDR3 is TGTGCCAGCAGCCTCATTGACGACCCCAGCCCTCATGAGCAGTTCTTC. Protein sequence: CASSLIDDPSPHEQFF.

The gene calls are TRBV28 and TRBJ2-2; D is ambiguous. The CDR3 runs to 12 residues. In germline, CDR1 is MDHEN, CDR2 SYDVKM. V lost 6 bases and J lost 6, with 8 bases in between. CDR3 nucleotides: TGTGCCAGCAGATCGGCTCCCGGGGAGCTGTTTTTT. It translates to CASRSAPGELFF.

The chain has TRBV29-1 and TRBJ2-7, with 7 bases fitting TRBD1. Per germline, CDR1 SQVTM and CDR2 ANQGSEA. The trim removed 4 bases at V and 0 bases at J, leaving 6 bases unmatched. CDR3 length: 14 residues. The CDR3 DNA reads TGCAGCGTTGTCGACAGGGTGTTCTCCTACGAGCAGTACTTC. Its translation: CSVVDRVFSYEQYF.

The chain is built from TRBV27 and TRBJ2-3; 7 bases map to TRBD2. Per the germline V gene, CDR1 is MNHEY and CDR2 is SMNVEV (reference sequence). V gave up 6 bases and J gave up 1 base; unmatched junction bases: 13. This CDR3 contains 17 residues. CDR3 nucleotide sequence: TGTGCCAGCAGGGGGAGGGCGGGAGCCCCTGGCACAGATACGCAGTATTTT. Its protein product is CASRGRAGAPGTDTQYF.

The rearrangement joins TRBV2 to TRBJ2-7; tentatively, D is TRBD2 (7 bases). CDR3 length: 12 residues. The V end lost 7 bases, the J end lost 6 bases, and 13 bases lay between the germline ends. CDR1 is SNHLY and CDR2 is FYNNEI in the germline V gene. The CDR3 DNA sequence: TGTGCCAGCACCACAGGGAGGGGCGAGCAGTACTTC. Translated, it gives CASTTGRGEQYF.

The rearrangement joins TRBV7-7 to TRBJ1-1; D uncertain. The CDR3 length is 13 residues. Per germline, CDR1 SSHAT and CDR2 FNYEAQ (reference sequence). Deletions cut 0 bases from V and 5 bases from J, with 7 bases between. DNA of the CDR3: TGTGCCAGCAGCTTAGCCCCGGAGACTGAAGCTTTCTTT. This sequence encodes CASSLAPETEAFF.

Only one count was recorded for this clone. J is TRBJ1-5 and V is TRBV15, with D possibly matching TRBD1 (5 bases). V was shortened by 0 bases and J by 5 bases, with 17 bases between the two germline ends. This CDR3 is 17 amino acids long. Per germline, CDR1 LNHNV and CDR2 YYDKDF (reference sequence). The CDR3 region has the DNA TGTGCCACCAGCAGAGATCGCGGGGCTGGGACCGATCAGCCCCAGCATTTT. This sequence encodes CATSRDRGAGTDQPQHF.

This clone has just one count. This chain connects TRBV6-5 to TRBJ1-2, with D perhaps matching TRBD1 (5 bases). V lost 4 bases and J 0 bases, leaving 12 bases between the germline ends. The CDR3 covers 15 residues. CDR1 MNHEY and CDR2 SVGAGI come from the germline V gene. CDR3 residues: CASSSTASANYGYTF. As DNA, the CDR3 is TGTGCCAGCAGTTCGACAGCGTCAGCTAACTATGGCTACACCTTC.